This T cell receptor (beta chain) appears in the sequencing data of a study of human thymus T cells. Study conclusions and caveats: Gene usage (both V and J) appeared biased in thymic and blood repertoires.

Each of the donors was a healthy Finnish infant who was undergoing open corrective cardiac surgery for congenital heart defects. Half of the eight donors gave roughly 0.5-1 mL blood during surgery. All available leukocytes, rather than a set cell count, yielded the blood DNA. Here immunoSEQ multiplex PCR was the method, and the copy in TCRdb shows in-frame clones only, minus some. The table includes 45,000 to 50,000 clones, 95% detected once. The count of this clone is one. As yet, its antigen is unknown. The CDR3 is 15 amino acids. The germline gives CDR1 PRHDT, CDR2 FYEKMQ (reference sequence). V was trimmed by 3 bases and J by 7 bases, leaving 16 bases between them.

The genes are TRBV13 and TRBJ2-1; perhaps D is TRBD1 or TRBD2 (5 bases each). Input material: blood. The TCR was taken from a girl in the first two years of life with a congenital heart defect but otherwise immunologically healthy. The CDR3 loop is CASSFTGTIGNEQFF. As DNA, the CDR3 is TGTGCCAGCAGCTTTACCGGGACCATCGGGAATGAGCAGTTCTTC.